The 26 T cell receptor beta chains below all came from one sample that was sequenced in a study of T cells in Graves' hyperthyroidism and ophthalmopathy. TCR beta CDR3 sequences were amplified from RNA transcripts. The HTBI primer set served for first-round RT-PCR of the TCR CDR3. TCRdb itself ran the multiplex PCR reads through MiXCR, one entry per CDR3 protein. This sample carries more than 550,000 distinct CDR3 sequences, approximately 19% of them seen once, and the ten largest clones take roughly a sixth. Sequences were obtained from blood. The receptors derive from a woman aged 50 to 60 with Graves' hyperthyroidism that later progressed to Graves' ophthalmopathy.

At least ten counts were recorded for this clonotype. One end of the junction is discordant with germline, which a read error may explain. The rearrangement uses TRBV18 and TRBJ2-7; D is possibly TRBD1 (5 bases). The CDR3 extends over 13 amino acids. From germline, CDR1 is KGHSH and CDR2 LQKENI. The CDR3 here is CASSSGQSYEQYF. The CDR3 DNA follows: TGCGCCAGCAGCTCCGGACAAAGCTACGAGCAGTACTTC.

This clonotype was observed a single time. The chain employs TRBV14 and TRBJ2-1, with 9 bases matching TRBD2. V lost 4 bases and J lost 7; bases outside the gene matches: 11. CDR1 is SGHDN, CDR2 FVKESK, per germline. This CDR3 is 16 amino acids long. The CDR3 reads CASSLPGSGSGNEQFF. In DNA, the CDR3 is TGTGCCAGCAGCCTTCCGGGTAGCGGGAGTGGTAATGAGCAGTTCTTC.

This clonotype was seen many times. The V gene is TRBV6-5, the J gene TRBJ2-5, with a weak D call TRBD2 (6 bases). Trimming shortened V by 0 bases and J by 2 bases, and 16 bases separated the two germline ends. The CDR3 has 17 amino acids. Per germline, CDR1 MNHEY and CDR2 SVGAGI. CDR3 in DNA: TGTGCCAGCAGTTACTCGTCGGCGGGATTTCTTCAAGAGACCCAGTACTTC. This sequence encodes CASSYSSAGFLQETQYF.

The V gene is TRBV7-9, the J gene TRBJ1-2; TRBD1 is a possible D gene (5 bases). The CDR3 runs to 17 residues. Per the germline V gene, CDR1 is SEHNR and CDR2 is FQNEAQ (reference sequence). The V gene lost 1 base and the J gene lost 7 bases, with 22 bases spanning the gap. CDR3 nucleotides: TGTGCCAGCAGCTTAGAAGAAATGGTCGCCAGGGTGAGTGGCTACACCTTC. This translates into CASSLEEMVARVSGYTF.

The table lists this clonotype with many counts. The V and J genes are TRBV7-8 and TRBJ1-2; the D gene is possibly TRBD1 (6 bases). Trimming stripped 5 bases from V and 8 bases from J, with 27 bases between. The CDR3 is 17 residues long. Germline-derived CDR1 and CDR2 are SGHVS and FQNEAQ. CDR3 nucleotides: TGTGCCAGCAGCGCAGGGCCCGGGACAACAGGGCGTGACGGCTACACCTTC. It translates to CASSAGPGTTGRDGYTF.

This clonotype was counted between two and nine times. The chain recombines TRBV9 with TRBJ2-1, with D possibly being TRBD2 (6 bases). CDR1 and CDR2 (germline): SGDLS, YYNGEE. V gave up 4 bases and J gave up 4 bases, with 15 bases separating them. This CDR3 is 15 amino acids long. The CDR3 loop is CASSPGGLGYNEQFF. The CDR3 nucleotides read TGTGCCAGCAGCCCCGGGGGTCTAGGGTACAATGAGCAGTTCTTC.

This clonotype was recorded only once. Given a much more abundant clone one base away, this may be a read error. As the CDR3 is not closed by the conserved phenylalanine or tryptophan, this likely results from a read error. The rearrangement links TRBV18 to TRBJ2-7; the D is unclear. The CDR3 consists of 14 residues. The germline V and J ends were trimmed by 5 bases and 0 bases, with 11 bases remaining between them. The germline gives CDR1 KGHSH, CDR2 LQKENI. In DNA, the CDR3 is TGTGCCAGCTCAGCCCTGGGCAGCTCCTACGAGCAGTACCTC. The encoded protein is CASSALGSSYEQYL.

The V call is TRBV5-1, the J call TRBJ1-6; 8 bases are a match to TRBD1. V lost 4 bases to trimming and J lost 5 bases; unmatched junction nucleotides: 2. CDR3 length: 14 residues. CDR1 and CDR2 from the germline V gene are SGHRS and YFSETQ. CDR3 residues: CASSMDRDNSPLHF. The CDR3 DNA reads as TGCGCCAGCAGCATGGACAGGGATAATTCACCCCTCCACTTT.

This clonotype was seen a handful of times. The chain employs TRBV9 and TRBJ1-4; TRBD1 is a possible D gene (6 bases). In germline, CDR1 is SGDLS, CDR2 YYNGEE. V was cut by 0 bases and J by 8 bases, with 14 bases left in between. This CDR3 has 15 amino acids. CDR3 region: CASSVEQGRGEKLFF. The CDR3 DNA follows: TGTGCCAGCAGCGTAGAACAGGGCAGAGGAGAAAAACTGTTTTTT.

In this sample, this clonotype turned up many times. The chain recombines TRBV11-3 with TRBJ1-6, with a possible D match to TRBD1 (5 bases). CDR1 SGHNT and CDR2 YENEEA come from the germline V gene. Between the trimmed V and J ends, which lost 3 bases and 8 bases, there was a span of 11 bases. CDR3 length: 14 amino acids. The CDR3 is CASSLAARDSPLHF. DNA for the CDR3: TGTGCCAGCAGCTTGGCCGCCAGGGATTCACCCCTCCACTTT.

V gene TRBV6-2 or TRBV6-3 combines with J gene TRBJ1-6; 7 nucleotides line up with TRBD1. V dropped 0 bases and J dropped 10; count of bases not matched to a gene: 9. Germline CDR1 is MNHEY and CDR2 is SVGEGT. The CDR3 totals 16 residues. CDR3 loop: CASSYSKDRSYSPLHF. CDR3 nucleotide sequence: TGTGCCAGCAGTTACTCCAAGGACAGGTCGTACTCACCCCTCCACTTT.

There are many counts of this clonotype. This sequence joins TRBV19 and TRBJ1-5, with D tentatively TRBD1 (6 bases). V lost 7 bases to trimming and J lost 0 bases, with 19 bases between them. This CDR3 has 17 amino acids. Looked up from germline, CDR1 is LNHDA and CDR2 is SQIVND (reference sequence). The CDR3 bases are TGTGCCAGTAATAATCCCCTACAGGGATATAGCAATCAGCCCCAGCATTTT. It translates to CASNNPLQGYSNQPQHF.

This clonotype was picked up a small number of times. This chain uses TRBV24-1 with TRBJ1-3; D is unresolved. Germline assignment: CDR1 KGHDR and CDR2 SFDVKD. V was cut by 9 bases and J by 2 bases, with 13 bases left in between. The CDR3 runs to 14 residues. CDR3 residues: CATGWPEAGNTIYF. The CDR3 nucleotides are TGTGCCACCGGCTGGCCAGAAGCTGGAAACACCATATATTTT.

In its sample, this clonotype was seen many times. The chain recombines TRBV11-3 with TRBJ2-5; D is possibly TRBD2 (6 bases). The CDR3 consists of 15 residues. V was clipped by 3 bases and J by 1 base, with 12 bases between them. Per the germline V gene, CDR1 is SGHNT and CDR2 is YENEEA. The CDR3 here is CASSFGGDSQETQYF. Here the CDR3 DNA reads TGTGCCAGCAGCTTCGGCGGGGACTCCCAAGAGACCCAGTACTTC.

This clonotype was counted many times. This chain links TRBV11-2 with TRBJ1-5; D might be TRBD1 (5 bases). The germline V gene encodes CDR1 SGHAT and CDR2 FQNNGV. This CDR3 is 13 amino acids long. V was cut by 3 bases and J by 5 bases, with 8 bases left in between. In DNA, the CDR3 is TGTGCCAGCAGCTTTGGACAAGATCAGCCCCAGCATTTT. Its translation is CASSFGQDQPQHF.

This sequence joins TRBV19 and TRBJ1-1, with D tentatively TRBD1 (5 bases). Trimming stripped 3 bases from V and 1 base from J, with 12 bases between. The CDR3 runs to 15 residues. Per germline, CDR1 LNHDA and CDR2 SQIVND (reference sequence). CDR3 region: CASSIRQTTNTEAFF. CDR3 DNA: TGTGCCAGTAGTATCCGACAGACCACGAACACTGAAGCTTTCTTT.

This clonotype showed up many times. This chain connects TRBV20-1 to TRBJ2-1, with TRBD1 identical over 9 bases. This CDR3 is 13 amino acids long. Germline V CDR1 and CDR2: DFQATT, SNEGSKA (reference sequence). J lost 4 bases, V lost 7 bases, and 5 bases had no gene match. The CDR3 sequence is CSVQGQGYNEQFF. The CDR3 bases are TGCAGTGTCCAAGGACAGGGGTACAATGAGCAGTTCTTC.

This clonotype was counted at least ten times. The chain is built from TRBV5-1 and TRBJ1-2, with TRBD1 matching 7 bases. The germline CDR1 and CDR2 sequences are SGHRS and YFSETQ. CDR3 size: 16 residues. V lost 1 base to trimming and J lost 4 bases; unmatched junction nucleotides: 10. The CDR3 DNA sequence: TGCGCCAGCAGCTTGACGCCGGGACAGAGTATCTATGGCTACACCTTC. It specifies CASSLTPGQSIYGYTF.

This clonotype was seen a few times. The chain has TRBV30 and TRBJ2-3; 13 positions agree with TRBD2. Germline trimming cut 0 bases from V and 8 bases from J; bases unmatched to any gene: 5. The CDR3 sequence is 15 residues long. Germline V gene data show CDR1 as GTSNPN and CDR2 as SVGIG (reference sequence). The CDR3 nucleotides are TGTGCCTGGAGTGTACTAGCGGGGGGGAAGGGTACGCAGTATTTT. This encodes CAWSVLAGGKGTQYF. Complete variable domain (other parts from reference TRBV30 and TRBJ2-3): SQTIHQWPATLVQPVGSPLSLECTVEGTSNPNLYWYRQAAGRGLQLLFYSVGIGQISSEVPQNLSASRPQDRQFILSSKKLLLSDSGFYLCAWSVLAGGKGTQYFGPGTRLTVL.

This clonotype has a handful of counts. V and J are TRBV10-3 and TRBJ1-4; D remains unclear. In germline, CDR1 is ENHRY, CDR2 SYGVKD. V was shortened by 3 bases and J by 5 bases, with 19 bases between the two germline ends. The CDR3 totals 17 residues. The CDR3 loop reads CAISDQTKFGRNEKLFF. As DNA, the CDR3 is TGTGCCATCAGTGACCAGACGAAGTTCGGGAGAAATGAAAAACTGTTTTTT.

The chain links TRBV19 to TRBJ2-2, with TRBD2 identical over 7 bases. The germline V gene has CDR1 LNHDA and CDR2 SQIVND (reference sequence). This CDR3 is 15 amino acids long. The trim removed 5 bases at V and 4 bases at J, leaving 7 bases unmatched. CDR3 sequence: CASSLASGTTGELFF. CDR3 bases: TGTGCCAGTAGTCTGGCTAGCGGAACCACCGGGGAGCTGTTTTTT.

This clonotype was counted only a few times. The chain uses TRBV25-1 and TRBJ1-2; D is unclear. Trimming shortened V by 2 bases and J by 6 bases, and 4 bases separated the two germline ends. Per germline, CDR1 MGHDK and CDR2 SYGVNS. The CDR3 sequence is 11 residues long. As DNA, the CDR3 is TGTGCCAGCAGTGAAACTAATGGCTACACCTTC. This gives the protein CASSETNGYTF.

In this sample, this clonotype turned up many times. This rearrangement joins TRBV3-1 to TRBJ2-7; 11 bases are shared with TRBD1. Germline CDR1 LGHDT, CDR2 YNNKEL (reference sequence). V dropped 5 bases and J dropped 4; count of bases not matched to a gene: 7. The CDR3 runs 15 residues. In DNA, the CDR3 is TGTGCCAGCAGCGCCGGGACAGGGGGTTATTACGAGCAGTACTTC. The encoded protein is CASSAGTGGYYEQYF.

This clonotype was detected a few times. The chain combines TRBV10-3 with TRBJ2-3; the D gene is possibly TRBD2 (7 bases). The CDR3 consists of 17 residues. Per the germline V gene, CDR1 is ENHRY and CDR2 is SYGVKD. V lost 7 bases, J lost 2 bases, and 22 bases lay in between. In DNA, the CDR3 is TGTGCCATCAACTACGACCAGGGGAGGGGGGACACAGATACGCAGTATTTT. Protein sequence: CAINYDQGRGDTDTQYF.

This clonotype has a single count. This chain connects TRBV10-1 to TRBJ1-1, with D unresolved. Germline CDR1 reads WNHNN; CDR2 reads SYGVQD (reference sequence). This CDR3 contains 13 residues. Trimming removed 6 bases from V and 4 bases from J, with 12 bases in between. The CDR3 spells CASRENMATEAFF. The CDR3 DNA reads as TGCGCCAGCAGGGAAAACATGGCCACTGAAGCTTTCTTT.

CDR3 DNA: TGTGCCAGGGGCGGAGAGGGAAACACCATATATTTT. This encodes CARGGEGNTIYF. The V gene is TRBV12-3 or TRBV12-4, the J gene TRBJ1-3; D unresolved. V lost 9 bases to trimming and J lost 4 bases, with 10 bases between them. CDR3 length: 12 residues.